Sequencing of this T cell receptor (beta chain) was carried out in a study of T cell repertoires in cytomegalovirus infection. Overall study: Well-studied HLA-B-restricted CMV epitopes were used in the study alongside recently identified HLA-C-restricted ones. Through public TCR beta signatures, both CMV infection and matching HLA type were indicated. Findings and caveats of the study: Ex vivo responses were dominated by HLA-C-restricted CMV-specific TCR beta clonotypes.

Trimming removed 2 bases from V and 7 bases from J; junction bases left unmatched: 4. The CDR3 has 16 amino acids. Germline V gives CDR1 MNHNS, CDR2 SASEGT. This clonotype was seen a few times. What it binds is unknown. MiXCR, run by TCRdb on the reads, gives a single entry per CDR3 protein. The sample contains roughly 700,000 distinct CDR3 sequences, 33% of which appear only once. This TCR came from a human donor in good health (CMV status not recorded). Some clones in this sample may be carry-over from other donors' samples. The chain has TRBV6-1 and TRBJ2-1; 14 nucleotides agree with TRBD2. The sequenced sample was cultured PBMCs, obtained from culture after CMV antigen stimulation. The CDR3 region is CASSEPRLAGGNEQFF. The CDR3 bases are TGTGCCAGCAGTGAACCCCGACTAGCGGGAGGGAATGAGCAGTTCTTC.